This T cell receptor (beta chain) emerged from a study of precursors of human CD4 cytotoxic T cells (dated by TCRdb to 2016 to 2018). With respect to the entire study: CD4+ memory subsets from around 13 donors in total were covered by the bulk TCR-seq analysis. TCR-seq analysis of approximately 15 donors yielded TCRalpha and TCRbeta chain sequences (table S7). The paper's findings and limits, for the study overall: According to the authors, a human observational design cannot definitively establish the direction of differentiation between precursor and effector cells. A bigger share of IL-7Rhigh TEMRA clonotypes consisted of expanded effector clonotypes than was the case for TEM or TCM clonotypes. Only 13 of the 14 donors were included in some bulk TCR-seq comparisons, suggesting that not every subset was available for every donor. IL-7Rhigh and IL-7R- TEMRA subsets showed more restricted TCR repertoires, with lower diversity and more expanded clonotypes, than TCM and TEM subsets.

This clonotype is judged large (0.1 to 1%). Its antigen specificity is not known. Qualities for individual bases were not recorded, and no much larger clone is one base off. To test for a precursor-effector relationship among CD4 cytotoxic T cells, four sorted CD4+ memory subsets (TCM, TEM, IL-7Rhigh TEMRA, IL-7R- TEMRA) underwent bulk UMI-based TCR sequencing. The cells came from peripheral blood mononuclear cells that had been isolated from human blood. TCRdb records Illumina MiSeq as the sequencer. As for the original processing: To quantify repertoire diversity, the Shannon-Wiener index was calculated using VDJtools. TCRbeta clonotypes with a clonotype frequency of at least 3 were defined as expanded. Using fastp trimming at Q25 and MiXCR clonotype assembly, TCRdb reanalyzed the public sequencing data and kept in-frame beta chains. Merged by CDR3 protein, the rows form single entries marked with the most common genes and DNA. TCRdb, rather than the study authors, made the V and J calls. In all, the sample holds 450 to 700 distinct CDR3 sequences, and roughly 15% of those were seen once. Together, the top ten hold 7.5% to 10% of the sample.

V loses 5 bases at its end and J loses 4 bases; junction bases beyond the gene matches: 5. The CDR3 sequence holds 14 residues, the cysteine and phenylalanine included. The retained sequence is limited to the CDR3, 42 bases, with the frame set at the first base. The germline V gene sets CDR1 to MNHEY and CDR2 to SVGAGI. This receptor was obtained from a human donor in good health. The sequenced material came from memory CD4+ T cells from blood (PBMCs). The rearranged segments are TRBV6-5 and TRBJ2-5; 9 bases in the middle match TRBD2. The base sequence is TGTGCCAGCAGTACAGGGACTAGCCGAGAGACCCAGTACTTC. Translated, it gives CASSTGTSRETQYF.